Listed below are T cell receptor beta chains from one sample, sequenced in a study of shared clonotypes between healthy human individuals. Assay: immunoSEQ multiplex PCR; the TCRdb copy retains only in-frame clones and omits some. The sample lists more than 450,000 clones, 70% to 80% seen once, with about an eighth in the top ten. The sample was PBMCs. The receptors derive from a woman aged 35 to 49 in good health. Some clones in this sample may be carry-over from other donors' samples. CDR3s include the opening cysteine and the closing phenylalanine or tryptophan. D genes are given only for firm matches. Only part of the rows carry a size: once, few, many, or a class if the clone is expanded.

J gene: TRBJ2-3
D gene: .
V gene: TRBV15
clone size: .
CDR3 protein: CATSRDQSTDTQYF
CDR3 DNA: TGTGCCACCAGCAGAGACCAGAGCACAGATACGCAGTATTTT

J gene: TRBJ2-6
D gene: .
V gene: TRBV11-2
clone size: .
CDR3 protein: CASSFGIGVGANVLTF
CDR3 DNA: TGTGCCAGCAGCTTCGGAATTGGGGTGGGGGCCAACGTCCTGACTTTC

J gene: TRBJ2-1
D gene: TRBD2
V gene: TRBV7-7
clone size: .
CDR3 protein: CASSAGLGNEQFF
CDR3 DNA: TGTGCTAGCAGCGCCGGACTAGGCAATGAGCAGTTCTTC

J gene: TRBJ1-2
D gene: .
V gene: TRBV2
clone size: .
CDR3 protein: CASSREGIEGYTF
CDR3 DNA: TGTGCCAGCAGCCGTGAGGGTATTGAGGGCTACACCTTC

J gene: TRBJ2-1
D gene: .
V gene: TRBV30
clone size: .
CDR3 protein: CAWSVDGGNEQFF
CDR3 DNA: TGTGCCTGGAGTGTCGACGGGGGTAATGAGCAGTTCTTC

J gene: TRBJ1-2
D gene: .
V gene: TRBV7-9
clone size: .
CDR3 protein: CASSFRVAYYGYTF
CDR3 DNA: TGTGCCAGCAGCTTCAGGGTTGCCTACTATGGCTACACCTTC

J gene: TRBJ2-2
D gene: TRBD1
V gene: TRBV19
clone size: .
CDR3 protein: CASSIGTAYTGELFF
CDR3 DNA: TGTGCCAGTAGTATTGGGACAGCGTACACCGGGGAGCTGTTTTTT

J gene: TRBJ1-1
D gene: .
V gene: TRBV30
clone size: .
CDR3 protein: CAWSRTVMNTEAFF
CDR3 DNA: TGTGCCTGGAGCAGGACGGTTATGAACACTGAAGCTTTCTTT

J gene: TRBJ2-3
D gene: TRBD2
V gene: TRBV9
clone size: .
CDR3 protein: CASSTGLADTDTQYF
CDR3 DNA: TGTGCCAGCAGCACCGGACTAGCGGACACAGATACGCAGTATTTT

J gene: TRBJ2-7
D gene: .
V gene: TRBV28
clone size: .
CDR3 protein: CASSSPTRGGYEQYF
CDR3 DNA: TGTGCCAGCAGTTCCCCCACTCGTGGGGGATACGAGCAGTACTTC

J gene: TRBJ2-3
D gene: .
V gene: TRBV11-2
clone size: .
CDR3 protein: CASSFSRLMRRDTQYF
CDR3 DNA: TGTGCCAGCAGCTTCTCCCGACTGATGAGAAGGGATACGCAGTATTTT

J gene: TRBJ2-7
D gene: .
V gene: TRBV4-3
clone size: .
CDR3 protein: CASSQDNRAYYEQYF
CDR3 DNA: TGCGCCAGCAGCCAAGATAACAGGGCCTACTACGAGCAGTACTTC

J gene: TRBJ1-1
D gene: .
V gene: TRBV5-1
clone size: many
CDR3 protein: CASGEPVRGKNTEAFF
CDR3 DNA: TGCGCCAGCGGCGAACCCGTCAGGGGCAAGAACACTGAAGCTTTCTTT

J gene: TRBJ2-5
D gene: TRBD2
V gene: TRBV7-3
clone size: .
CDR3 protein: CASSFGLAEGKETQYF
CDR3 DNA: TGTGCCAGCAGCTTTGGACTAGCGGAGGGGAAGGAGACCCAGTACTTC

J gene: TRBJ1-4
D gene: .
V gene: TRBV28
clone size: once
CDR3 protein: CASSQVGTTNEKLFF
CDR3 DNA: TGTGCCAGCAGCCAGGTGGGGACAACTAATGAAAAACTGTTTTTT

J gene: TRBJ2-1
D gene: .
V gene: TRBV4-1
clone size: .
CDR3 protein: CASSQDAGQNYNEQFF
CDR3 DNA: TGCGCCAGCAGCCAAGACGCCGGACAGAACTACAATGAGCAGTTCTTC

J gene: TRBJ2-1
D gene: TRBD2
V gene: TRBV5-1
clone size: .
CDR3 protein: CASSLAVGQGTSGTASEQFF
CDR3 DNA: TGCGCCAGCAGCTTGGCCGTCGGACAGGGGACTAGCGGCACGGCCAGTGAGCAGTTCTTC

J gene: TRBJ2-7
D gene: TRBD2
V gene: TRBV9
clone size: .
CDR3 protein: CASSATSVSYEQYF
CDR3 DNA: TGTGCCAGCAGCGCGACTAGCGTTAGCTACGAGCAGTACTTC

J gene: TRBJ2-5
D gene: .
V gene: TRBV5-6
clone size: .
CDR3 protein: CASSPGQKQETQYF
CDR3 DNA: TGTGCCAGCAGCCCAGGACAGAAACAAGAGACCCAGTACTTC

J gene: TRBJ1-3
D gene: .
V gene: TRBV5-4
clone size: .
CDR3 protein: CASSFGGDRGNTIYF
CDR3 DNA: TGTGCCAGCAGCTTCGGGGGGGATCGTGGAAACACCATATATTTT

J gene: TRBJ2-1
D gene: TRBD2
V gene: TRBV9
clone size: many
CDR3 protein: CASSVGLAGVNEQFF
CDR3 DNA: TGTGCCAGCAGCGTAGGACTAGCGGGAGTCAATGAGCAGTTCTTC

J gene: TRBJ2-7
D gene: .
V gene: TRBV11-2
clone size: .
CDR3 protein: CASKLYQGHEQYF
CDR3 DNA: TGTGCCAGCAAGCTTTACCAGGGGCACGAGCAGTACTTC

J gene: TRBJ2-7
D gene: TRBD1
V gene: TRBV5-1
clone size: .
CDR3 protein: CASSPRQGSEYEQYF
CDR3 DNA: TGCGCCAGCAGCCCGAGACAGGGCTCGGAATACGAGCAGTACTTC

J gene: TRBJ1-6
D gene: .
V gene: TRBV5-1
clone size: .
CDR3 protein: CASSSDNSPLHF
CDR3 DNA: TGCGCCAGCAGCTCCGATAATTCACCCCTCCACTTT

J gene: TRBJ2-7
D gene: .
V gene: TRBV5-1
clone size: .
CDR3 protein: CASSLGQGVDEQYF
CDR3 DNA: TGCGCCAGCAGCTTAGGTCAGGGAGTGGATGAGCAGTACTTC

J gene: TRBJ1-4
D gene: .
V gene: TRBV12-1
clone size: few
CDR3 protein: CASSTTGIDGEKLFF
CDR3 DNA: TGTGCCAGCAGCACAACAGGGATCGATGGGGAAAAACTGTTTTTT

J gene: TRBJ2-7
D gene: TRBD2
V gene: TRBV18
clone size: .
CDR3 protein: CASSPGLDLYEQYF
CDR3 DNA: TGTGCCAGCTCACCGGGACTAGACCTTTACGAGCAGTACTTC

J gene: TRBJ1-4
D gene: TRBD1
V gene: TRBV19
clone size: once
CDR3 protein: CASSSPDRGREKLFF
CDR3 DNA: TGTGCCAGTAGTTCCCCGGACAGGGGGCGTGAAAAACTGTTTTTT

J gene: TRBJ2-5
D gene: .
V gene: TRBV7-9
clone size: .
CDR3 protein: CASSLGLVDETQYF
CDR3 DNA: TGTGCCAGCAGCTTAGGTCTAGTGGACGAGACCCAGTACTTC

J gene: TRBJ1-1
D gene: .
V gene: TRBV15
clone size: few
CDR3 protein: CATSRAGSLNTEAFF
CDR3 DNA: TGTGCCACCAGCAGAGCCGGGAGTTTGAACACTGAAGCTTTCTTT

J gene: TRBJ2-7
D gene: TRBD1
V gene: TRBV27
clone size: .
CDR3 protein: CASSLFWDRGHIPSYEQYF
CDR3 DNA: TGTGCCAGCAGTTTATTCTGGGACAGGGGTCATATCCCCTCCTACGAGCAGTACTTC

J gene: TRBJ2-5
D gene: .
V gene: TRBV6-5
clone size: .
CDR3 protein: CASSYGWEETQYF
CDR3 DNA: TGTGCCAGCAGTTACGGGTGGGAAGAGACCCAGTACTTC

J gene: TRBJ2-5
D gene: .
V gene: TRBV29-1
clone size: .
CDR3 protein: CSVDSPLQTQYF
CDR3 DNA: TGCAGCGTTGATTCCCCCCTTCAGACCCAGTACTTC

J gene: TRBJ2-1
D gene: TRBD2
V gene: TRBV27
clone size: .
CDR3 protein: CASSSGLAENNEQFF
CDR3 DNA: TGTGCCAGCAGTTCGGGACTAGCGGAGAACAATGAGCAGTTCTTC

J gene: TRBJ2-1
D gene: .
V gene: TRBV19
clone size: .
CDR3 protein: CASSIAASYNEQFF
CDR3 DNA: TGTGCCAGTAGTATAGCGGCCTCCTACAATGAGCAGTTCTTC

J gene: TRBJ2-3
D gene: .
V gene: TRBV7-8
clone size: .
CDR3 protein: CASSPRTGDTQYF
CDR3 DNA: TGTGCCAGCAGCCCCCGAACCGGGGATACGCAGTATTTT

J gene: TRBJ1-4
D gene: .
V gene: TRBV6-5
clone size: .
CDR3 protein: CASSGFLANEKLFF
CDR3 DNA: TGTGCCAGCAGTGGTTTTTTAGCTAATGAAAAACTGTTTTTT

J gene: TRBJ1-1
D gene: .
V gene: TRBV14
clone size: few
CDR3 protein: CASSPWEGAFTEAFF
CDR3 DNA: TGTGCCAGCAGCCCCTGGGAAGGGGCCTTCACTGAAGCTTTCTTT

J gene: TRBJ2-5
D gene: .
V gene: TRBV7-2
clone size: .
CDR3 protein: CASSLTGRRGAETQYF
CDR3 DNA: TGTGCCAGCAGCTTAACGGGACGGAGGGGGGCAGAGACCCAGTACTTC

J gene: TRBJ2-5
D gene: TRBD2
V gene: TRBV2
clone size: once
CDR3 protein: CASSESSGRAETQYF
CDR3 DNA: TGTGCCAGCAGCGAGTCCAGCGGGAGGGCGGAGACCCAGTACTTC

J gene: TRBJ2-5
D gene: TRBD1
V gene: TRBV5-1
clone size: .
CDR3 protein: CASSSGTGNQETQYF
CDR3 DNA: TGCGCCAGCAGCTCGGGGACAGGGAATCAAGAGACCCAGTACTTC

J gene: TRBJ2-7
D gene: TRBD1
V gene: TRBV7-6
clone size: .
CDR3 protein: CASSLMTGVGVYEQYF
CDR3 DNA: TGTGCCAGCAGCCTAATGACAGGGGTGGGCGTCTACGAGCAGTACTTC

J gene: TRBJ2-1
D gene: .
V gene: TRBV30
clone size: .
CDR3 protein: CAWTLRGSAYNEQFF
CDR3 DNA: TGTGCCTGGACCCTTCGGGGGTCGGCCTACAATGAGCAGTTCTTC

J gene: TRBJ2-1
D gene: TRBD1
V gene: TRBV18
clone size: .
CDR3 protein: CASSPGQGMTYNEQFF
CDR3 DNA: TGTGCCAGCTCACCGGGACAGGGTATGACCTACAATGAGCAGTTCTTC